One and the same sample provided the 14 T cell receptor beta chains below, sequenced in a study of technical replicates of blood from a handful of donors. TCRdb keeps only in-frame clones here, not all; method: immunoSEQ multiplex PCR. The sample shows around 76,000 clones, around 97% of them seen only once. The sequenced sample consisted of T cells isolated from PBMCs. The receptor set was obtained from a human donor in good health.

V and J are TRBV6-5 and TRBJ1-2; 7 nucleotides match TRBD1. In germline, CDR1 is MNHEY, CDR2 SVGAGI. The CDR3 loop spans 14 amino acids. J gave up 6 bases and V 5 bases, and 9 bases lay outside the gene matches. The CDR3 loop reads CASSVLSGGHGYTF. The CDR3 DNA reads as TGTGCCAGCAGTGTGTTATCAGGGGGGCATGGCTACACCTTC.

This rearrangement joins TRBV2 to TRBJ2-5; 9 bases fit TRBD2. CDR1 is SNHLY and CDR2 is FYNNEI in the germline V gene. J gave up 5 bases and V 3 bases, and 10 bases lay outside the gene matches. The CDR3 spans 16 residues. DNA for the CDR3: TGTGCCAGCAGTGATTATAGCGGGAGTTTCGGTGAGACCCAGTACTTC. This translates into CASSDYSGSFGETQYF.

The V and J genes are TRBV11-3 and TRBJ2-2, with TRBD2 matching over 14 bases. The CDR3 is made up of 16 amino acids. Trimming took 5 bases from V and 5 from J; bases not matched to a gene: 4. Germline V gene data show CDR1 as SGHNT and CDR2 as YENEEA. CDR3 sequence: CASSPTSGGDTGELFF. CDR3 DNA sequence: TGTGCCAGCAGCCCGACTAGCGGGGGGGATACCGGGGAGCTGTTTTTT.

V and J are TRBV6-5 and TRBJ2-2, with TRBD1 matching over 7 bases. Germline CDR1 MNHEY, CDR2 SVGAGI. V shed 5 bases and J 5 bases; nucleotides not matched to a gene: 8. The CDR3 has 15 amino acids. The CDR3 sequence: CASSNTGTVTGELFF. DNA of the CDR3: TGTGCCAGCAGTAATACCGGGACAGTTACCGGGGAGCTGTTTTTT.

The CDR3 sequence: CASSGTEYNEQFF. CDR3 in DNA: TGTGCCAGCAGCGGAACGGAGTACAATGAGCAGTTCTTC. The chain couples TRBV9 to TRBJ2-1, with D hard to call. The ends were cut back, 3 bases at V and 4 bases at J, with 8 bases in the middle. The V gene's germline CDR1 is SGDLS and CDR2 YYNGEE. This CDR3 contains 13 residues.

V gene TRBV4-1 combines with J gene TRBJ1-1; tentatively, D is TRBD1 (6 bases). The CDR3 covers 15 residues. With 5 bases removed from V and 5 bases from J, the gap between germline ends came to 18 bases. Germline CDR1 is MGHRA and CDR2 is YSYEKL. The CDR3 sequence is CASSSQGQSGTEAFF. CDR3 bases: TGCGCCAGCAGCTCTCAGGGGCAATCAGGGACTGAAGCTTTCTTT.

This chain joins TRBV7-8 and TRBJ2-7; D remains unclear. V was trimmed by 5 bases and J by 4 bases, leaving 12 bases between them. CDR1 is SGHVS, CDR2 FQNEAQ, per germline. CDR3 size: 13 residues. The CDR3 loop reads CASSGRDIYEQYF. The CDR3 nucleotides are TGTGCCAGCAGCGGGCGCGACATTTACGAGCAGTACTTC.

The gene calls are TRBV5-4 and TRBJ1-1; unclear D gene. CDR1 and CDR2 from the germline V gene are SGHNT and YYREEE (reference sequence). CDR3 length: 12 amino acids. The V gene lost 4 bases and the J gene lost 6 bases, with 10 bases spanning the gap. CDR3 residues: CASSQPGAEAFF. As DNA, the CDR3 is TGTGCCAGCAGCCAACCCGGGGCTGAAGCTTTCTTT.

The chain recombines TRBV30 with TRBJ1-1, with TRBD1 matching over 7 bases. This CDR3 has 15 residues. V was clipped by 8 bases and J by 1 base; unmatched bases: 13. Germline-derived CDR1 and CDR2 are GTSNPN and SVGIG (reference sequence). CDR3 coding DNA: TGTGCCGGAAGAACAGGGGAGGCTCAGAACACTGAAGCTTTCTTT. Its translation: CAGRTGEAQNTEAFF.

The chain joins TRBV6-4 to TRBJ1-2; 9 bases are a match to TRBD1. The germline V gene has CDR1 MRHNA and CDR2 SNTAGT. V lost 8 bases to trimming and J lost 6 bases; unmatched junction nucleotides: 10. The CDR3 contains 14 residues. The CDR3 protein is CASRDPGTGNGYTF. CDR3 bases: TGTGCCAGCCGCGACCCCGGGACAGGGAATGGCTACACCTTC.

The chain joins TRBV28 to TRBJ2-3, with 9 bases fitting TRBD2. Germline V gives CDR1 MDHEN, CDR2 SYDVKM. The CDR3 has 15 residues. The trim removed 5 bases at V and 4 bases at J, leaving 7 bases unmatched. The CDR3 nucleotides are TGTGCCAGCAGTGCCGCGGGAGGGCCGCCAGATACGCAGTATTTT. This sequence encodes CASSAAGGPPDTQYF.

The rearrangement links TRBV5-1 to TRBJ1-4; TRBD1 agrees at 9 bases. Trimming removed 2 bases from V and 4 bases from J; junction bases left unmatched: 9. The germline gives CDR1 SGHRS, CDR2 YFSETQ. This CDR3 spans 17 amino acids. The CDR3 loop is CASSFRGGTGFNEKLFF. CDR3 coding DNA: TGCGCCAGCAGCTTTCGCGGAGGGACAGGGTTTAATGAAAAACTGTTTTTT.

The J gene is TRBJ1-2, the V gene TRBV19, with 7 bases matching TRBD1. Germline V gene lookup returns CDR1 LNHDA and CDR2 SQIVND (reference sequence). This CDR3 region has 15 residues. The V segment lost 1 base and the J segment 4 bases; nucleotides outside the gene matches: 6. CDR3 region: CASSIGDSRSYGYTF. The CDR3 coding sequence is TGTGCCAGTAGTATAGGGGACAGCCGTTCCTATGGCTACACCTTC.

V and J are TRBV2 and TRBJ2-7; 8 nucleotides agree with TRBD1. The CDR3 spans 12 residues. Germline CDR1 SNHLY, CDR2 FYNNEI. Trimming cost V 6 bases and J 3 bases; bases outside gene matches: 1. The CDR3 here is CASRDRDYEQYF. The CDR3, as DNA: TGTGCCAGCAGGGACAGGGACTACGAGCAGTACTTC.